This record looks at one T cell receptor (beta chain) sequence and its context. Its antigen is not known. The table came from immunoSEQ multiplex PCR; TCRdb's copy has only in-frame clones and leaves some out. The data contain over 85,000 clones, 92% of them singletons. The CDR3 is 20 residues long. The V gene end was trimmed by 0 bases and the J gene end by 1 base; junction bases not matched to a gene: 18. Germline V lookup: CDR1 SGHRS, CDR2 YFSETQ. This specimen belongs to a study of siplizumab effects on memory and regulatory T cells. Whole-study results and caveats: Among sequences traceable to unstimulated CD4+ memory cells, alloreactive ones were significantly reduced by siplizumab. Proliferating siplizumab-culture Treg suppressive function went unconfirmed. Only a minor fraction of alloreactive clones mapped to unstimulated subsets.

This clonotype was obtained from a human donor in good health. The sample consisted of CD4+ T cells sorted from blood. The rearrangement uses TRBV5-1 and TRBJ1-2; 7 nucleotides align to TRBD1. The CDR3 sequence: CASSLAAQSPGTAFNYGYTF. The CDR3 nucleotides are TGCGCCAGCAGCTTGGCGGCCCAATCCCCCGGGACAGCTTTTAACTATGGCTACACCTTC.